This T cell receptor beta chain was found in a study of T cell responses to AZD1222 COVID-19 vaccine. Germline assignment: CDR1 SGHTA and CDR2 FQGNSA. V was pared by 5 bases and J by 0 bases, with 14 bases between. This CDR3 is 15 amino acids long. In the case of this clone: Antigen specificity is unknown.

Study-wide results and caveats: Donors were mostly white British, more females; clonal diversity possibly underestimated. Regions 160-218 and 743-854 held dominance among vaccine-associated CD4 TCRs, which spanned spike.

Profiled with immunoSEQ multiplex PCR; TCRdb holds only in-frame clones, not every one. The table lists 75,000 to 100,000 clones, 80% to 90% of them singletons. Sequencing was performed on peripheral blood, taken on day 0 of AZD1222 vaccination. The chain joins TRBV7-2 to TRBJ2-7; no definite D call. This sequence was found in an adult in good health. CDR3 residues: CASSTRSQPSYEQYF. CDR3 bases: TGTGCCAGCAGCACAAGGTCCCAGCCCTCCTACGAGCAGTACTTC.